Each of the 10 T cell receptor beta chains below was sequenced from the same sample in a study of T-cell memory formation after mild COVID-19 (dated by TCRdb to the early 2020s). The library was produced with 5' RACE. Sequencing was carried out with an Illumina NovaSeq 6000. Through fastp at Q25 and MiXCR, TCRdb rebuilt clones from the public reads, retaining in-frame beta chains. Every distinct CDR3 protein forms one entry, paired with its most common genes and DNA. Counted in this sample were 110,000 to 150,000 distinct CDR3 sequences; under 30% of them appeared once. Of the sample, about 24% is held by the ten largest clones. Sequencing used PBMCs or a T cell subset sorted from them (not recorded which). Receptors originate from an adult woman who had mild COVID-19 (a few samples of this study predate the infection). The sample titles of this study are shuffled in the database, so cell type and time point are left out; the donor was told from shared clones.

A few counts support this clonotype. The genes are TRBV12-3 or TRBV12-4 and TRBJ1-1; 9 positions match TRBD1. The CDR3 covers 18 residues. The V segment lost 7 bases and the J segment 1 base; nucleotides outside the gene matches: 16. The CDR3: CASIAVRDRALSNTEAFF. The CDR3 nucleotides are TGTGCCAGCATCGCCGTCCGGGACAGGGCTTTGTCGAACACTGAAGCTTTCTTT.

The V call is TRBV5-1, the J call TRBJ2-5; D gene ambiguous. Germline V CDR1 and CDR2: SGHRS, YFSETQ. This CDR3 contains 14 residues. The V gene lost 0 bases and the J gene lost 3 bases, with 9 bases spanning the gap. The CDR3 loop is CASSLGQVKETQYF. CDR3 DNA: TGCGCCAGCAGCTTGGGCCAGGTAAAAGAGACCCAGTACTTC.

The chain joins TRBV15 to TRBJ2-4; 11 positions agree with TRBD2. This CDR3 contains 21 residues. The V gene end was trimmed by 1 base and the J gene end by 2 bases; junction bases not matched to a gene: 16. Germline V lookup: CDR1 LNHNV, CDR2 YYDKDF (reference sequence). CDR3 sequence (DNA): TGTGCCACCAGCAGAGTTACTGGTGTTATAGCGGGAGGGCAGTCCAAAAACATTCAGTACTTC. Residues: CATSRVTGVIAGGQSKNIQYF.

The genes are TRBV6-5 and TRBJ1-4, with D tentatively TRBD1 (6 bases). This CDR3 region has 16 residues. Trimming stripped 5 bases from V and 6 bases from J, with 19 bases between. Germline V lookup: CDR1 MNHEY, CDR2 SVGAGI. The CDR3 DNA sequence: TGTGCCAGCAGTCACCAGCCGGGGGGCGACGATGAAAAACTGTTTTTT. Encoded protein: CASSHQPGGDDEKLFF.

This chain connects TRBV20-1 to TRBJ2-7; 14 bases are a match to TRBD2. J lost 6 bases, V lost 0 bases, and 4 bases had no gene match. The germline gives CDR1 DFQATT, CDR2 SNEGSKA (reference sequence). This CDR3 is 15 amino acids long. The CDR3 sequence: CSARDRGLAGVEQYF. The CDR3 DNA is TGCAGTGCTAGAGATCGGGGACTAGCGGGAGTCGAGCAGTACTTC.

The chain links TRBV9 to TRBJ2-3; no reliable D call. Germline V gives CDR1 SGDLS, CDR2 YYNGEE. Trimming removed 0 bases from V and 1 base from J, with 9 bases in between. The CDR3 runs to 15 residues. The CDR3 DNA reads as TGTGCCAGCAGCGTAGCAAGCAGCCGCACAGATACGCAGTATTTT. It codes for CASSVASSRTDTQYF.

This clonotype showed up just once. This chain uses TRBV7-9 with TRBJ2-1; D unresolved. Looked up from germline, CDR1 is SEHNR and CDR2 is FQNEAQ (reference sequence). The CDR3 totals 13 residues. V lost 6 bases, J lost 5 bases, and 11 bases lay in between. DNA for the CDR3: TGTGCCAGCAGAAATAACCCCCACAATGAGCAGTTCTTC. This gives the protein CASRNNPHNEQFF.

This clonotype has more than one count but fewer than ten. The CDR3 region is CASSWRRSTEAFF. The CDR3 coding sequence is TGTGCCAGCAGTTGGCGGAGGAGCACTGAAGCTTTCTTT. This chain joins TRBV27 and TRBJ1-1; D remains unclear. The germline V gene has CDR1 MNHEY and CDR2 SMNVEV (reference sequence). The CDR3 has 13 residues. V shed 4 bases and J shed 4 bases, with 10 bases lying between them.

V usage is TRBV5-1 and J usage is TRBJ1-2; 10 bases agree with TRBD1. Germline V gives CDR1 SGHRS, CDR2 YFSETQ. V dropped 0 bases and J dropped 1; count of bases not matched to a gene: 3. This CDR3 is built from 16 residues. CDR3 nucleotide sequence: TGCGCCAGCAGCTTGGCCGGGACAGGGGTTAACTATGGCTACACCTTC. As protein: CASSLAGTGVNYGYTF.

This rearrangement joins TRBV4-2 to TRBJ1-1; D is ambiguous. The V gene's germline CDR1 is LGHNA and CDR2 YNFKEQ. V was cut by 0 bases and J by 6 bases, with 17 bases left in between. This CDR3 is built from 16 residues. The CDR3 reads CASSQDRSSRLAEAFF. The CDR3 DNA reads as TGTGCCAGCAGCCAAGATCGGAGCAGTCGGCTGGCTGAAGCTTTCTTT.